Listed below are T cell receptor beta chains from one sample, sequenced in a study of early T cells in non-severe SARS-CoV-2 infection. TCRdb reprocessed the 5' RACE reads via MiXCR and lists one record per CDR3 protein. The repertoire holds tens of thousands of distinct CDR3 sequences, with approximately 5% as singletons. Sequencing was performed on whole blood. The receptors here all came from an adult who was a healthcare worker with PCR-confirmed SARS-CoV-2 infection or an uninfected control (not recorded which). Both conserved end residues are part of each CDR3. Part of the rows lack a size; the others show once, few, many or a class for expanded clones.

clone size: many
V gene: TRBV28
CDR3 protein: CASLAVRSSYEQYF

clone size: many
V gene: TRBV7-8
CDR3 protein: CASSRDIGKETQYF

clone size: many
V gene: TRBV6-4
CDR3 protein: CASSSGTATGEQYF

clone size: many
V gene: TRBV2
CDR3 protein: CASSDPGQGGTEAFF

clone size: few
V gene: TRBV12-3/TRBV12-4
CDR3 protein: CASSLWGRGYEQYF

clone size: -
V gene: TRBV28
CDR3 protein: CASSSRLARWTDTQYF

clone size: few
V gene: TRBV6-2/TRBV6-3
CDR3 protein: CASSQIVNEQFF

clone size: few
V gene: TRBV20-1
CDR3 protein: CSARAQDSNQPQHF

clone size: few
V gene: TRBV2
CDR3 protein: CASEPGHGANSPLHF

clone size: medium-sized
V gene: TRBV18
CDR3 protein: CASSPPGPEQYF

clone size: -
V gene: TRBV11-2
CDR3 protein: CASSLRGAWDGYTF

clone size: -
V gene: TRBV6-1
CDR3 protein: CASSEWSLPRRDYGYTF

clone size: many
V gene: TRBV28
CDR3 protein: CASTLGVQPQHF

clone size: few
V gene: TRBV3-1
CDR3 protein: CASSQGRANEKLFF

clone size: many
V gene: TRBV5-1
CDR3 protein: CASSLGLNTEAFF

clone size: -
V gene: TRBV12-3/TRBV12-4
CDR3 protein: CASSLGQAILETQYF

clone size: many
V gene: TRBV29-1
CDR3 protein: CSVIPQGGGELFF

clone size: many
V gene: TRBV23-1
CDR3 protein: CASSPSGTPHTGELFF

clone size: medium-sized
V gene: TRBV7-6
CDR3 protein: CASSLVSEWNEQFF

clone size: many
V gene: TRBV15
CDR3 protein: CATSRGEGDFHEQYF

clone size: medium-sized
V gene: TRBV7-9
CDR3 protein: CASSLGGSNYGYTF

clone size: many
V gene: TRBV9
CDR3 protein: CASSGNSGANVLTF

clone size: many
V gene: TRBV10-2
CDR3 protein: CASSLRATGELFF

clone size: few
V gene: TRBV30
CDR3 protein: CAWSTWTGHSGANVLTF

clone size: many
V gene: TRBV9
CDR3 protein: CASSVEGRGALTGELFF

clone size: many
V gene: TRBV6-5
CDR3 protein: CASSYSSGVGFFGYTF

clone size: few
V gene: TRBV28
CDR3 protein: CASSFPLGGEFF

clone size: -
V gene: TRBV11-1
CDR3 protein: CASSFTGGNTEAFF

clone size: many
V gene: TRBV12-3/TRBV12-4
CDR3 protein: CASTPQAGRETQYF

clone size: many
V gene: TRBV4-1
CDR3 protein: CASSQARDLANTDTQYF

clone size: few
V gene: TRBV5-1
CDR3 protein: CASTLTGGVGTDTQYF

clone size: few
V gene: TRBV19
CDR3 protein: CASSRTDSGYEQYF

clone size: few
V gene: TRBV19
CDR3 protein: CASSIEGQNIQYF

clone size: many
V gene: TRBV4-1
CDR3 protein: CASSQASGGAGKSYNEQFF

clone size: few
V gene: TRBV12-3/TRBV12-4
CDR3 protein: CASITGGQAEETQYF

clone size: many
V gene: TRBV19
CDR3 protein: CATGAVGIGYTF

clone size: -
V gene: TRBV6-2/TRBV6-3
CDR3 protein: CASSAIAGTNTEAFF

clone size: -
V gene: TRBV7-2
CDR3 protein: CASSLTHAHEQFF

clone size: many
V gene: TRBV19
CDR3 protein: CASSIDETGGRTDTQYF

clone size: many
V gene: TRBV11-1
CDR3 protein: CASSLTSGTGELFF

clone size: -
V gene: TRBV25-1
CDR3 protein: CASKGSGVDTQYF

clone size: -
V gene: TRBV13
CDR3 protein: CASSLGSEQFF

clone size: -
V gene: TRBV7-2
CDR3 protein: CASSLGVNSNQPQHF

clone size: many
V gene: TRBV19
CDR3 protein: CASSATGAGANVLTF

clone size: few
V gene: TRBV9
CDR3 protein: CASSPGGASSYNEQFF

clone size: few
V gene: TRBV19
CDR3 protein: CASSIPASGSTDTQYF

clone size: medium-sized
V gene: TRBV28
CDR3 protein: CASSLHRGAGNTIYF

clone size: many
V gene: TRBV7-6
CDR3 protein: CASSLRRQGNDSPLHF